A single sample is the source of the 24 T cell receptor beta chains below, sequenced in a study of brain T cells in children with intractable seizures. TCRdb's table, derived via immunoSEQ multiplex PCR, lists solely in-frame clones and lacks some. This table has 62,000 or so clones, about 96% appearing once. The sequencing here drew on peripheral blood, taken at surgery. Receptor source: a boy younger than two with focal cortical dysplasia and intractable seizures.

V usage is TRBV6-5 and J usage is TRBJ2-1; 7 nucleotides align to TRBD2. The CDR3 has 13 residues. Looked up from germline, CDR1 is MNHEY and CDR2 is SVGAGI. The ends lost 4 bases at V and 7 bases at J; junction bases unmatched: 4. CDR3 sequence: CASSSYGGNEQFF. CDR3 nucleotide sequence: TGTGCCAGCAGTTCATACGGGGGGAATGAGCAGTTCTTC.

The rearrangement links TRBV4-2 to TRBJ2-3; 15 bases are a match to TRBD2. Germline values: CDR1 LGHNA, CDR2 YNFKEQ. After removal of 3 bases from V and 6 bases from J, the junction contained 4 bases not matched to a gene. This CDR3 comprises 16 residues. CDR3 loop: CASSQGLAGGGDTQYF. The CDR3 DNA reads TGTGCCAGCAGCCAGGGACTAGCGGGGGGAGGGGATACGCAGTATTTT.

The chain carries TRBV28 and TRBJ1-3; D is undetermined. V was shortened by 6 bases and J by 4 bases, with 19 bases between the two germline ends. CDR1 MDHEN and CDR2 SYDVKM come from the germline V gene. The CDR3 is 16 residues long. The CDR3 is CASRMEGPSGGNTIYF. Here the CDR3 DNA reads TGTGCCAGCAGGATGGAGGGCCCCTCGGGCGGAAACACCATATATTTT.

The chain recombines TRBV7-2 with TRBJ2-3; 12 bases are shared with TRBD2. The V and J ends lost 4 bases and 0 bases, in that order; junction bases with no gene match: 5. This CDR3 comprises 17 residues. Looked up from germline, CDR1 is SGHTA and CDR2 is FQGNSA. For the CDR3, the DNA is TGTGCCAGCAGCTCATATGGGACTAGCGGGAGCACAGATACGCAGTATTTT. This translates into CASSSYGTSGSTDTQYF.

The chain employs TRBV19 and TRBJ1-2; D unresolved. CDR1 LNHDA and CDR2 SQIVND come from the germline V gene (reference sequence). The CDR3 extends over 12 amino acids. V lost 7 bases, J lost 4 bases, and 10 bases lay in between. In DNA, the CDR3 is TGTGCCAGTAACGGACGGAGCTATGGCTACACCTTC. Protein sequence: CASNGRSYGYTF.

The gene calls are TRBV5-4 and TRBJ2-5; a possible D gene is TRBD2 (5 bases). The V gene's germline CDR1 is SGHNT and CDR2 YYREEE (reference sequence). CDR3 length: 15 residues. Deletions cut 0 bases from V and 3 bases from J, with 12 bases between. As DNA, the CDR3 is TGTGCCAGCAGCTTGGTATGGGGAGAGAAAGAGACCCAGTACTTC. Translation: CASSLVWGEKETQYF.

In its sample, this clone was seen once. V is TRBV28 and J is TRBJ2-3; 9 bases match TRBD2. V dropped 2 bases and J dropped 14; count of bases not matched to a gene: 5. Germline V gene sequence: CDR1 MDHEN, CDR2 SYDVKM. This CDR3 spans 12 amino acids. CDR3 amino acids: CASSLHSGSGYF. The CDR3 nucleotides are TGTGCCAGCAGTTTACATAGCGGGAGCGGGTATTTT.

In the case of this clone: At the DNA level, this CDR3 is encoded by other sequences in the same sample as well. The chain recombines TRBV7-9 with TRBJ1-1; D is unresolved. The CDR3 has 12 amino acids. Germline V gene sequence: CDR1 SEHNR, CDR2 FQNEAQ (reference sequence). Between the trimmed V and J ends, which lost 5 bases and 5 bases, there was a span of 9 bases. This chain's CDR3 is CASSRGYTEAFF. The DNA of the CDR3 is TGTGCCAGCAGCCGTGGGTATACTGAAGCTTTCTTT. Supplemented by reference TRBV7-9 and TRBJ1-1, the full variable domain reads DTGVSQNPRHKITKRGQNVTFRCDPISEHNRLYWYRQTLGQGPEFLTYFQNEAQLEKSRLLSDRFSAERPKGSFSTLEIQRTEQGDSAMYLCASSRGYTEAFFGQGTRLTVV.

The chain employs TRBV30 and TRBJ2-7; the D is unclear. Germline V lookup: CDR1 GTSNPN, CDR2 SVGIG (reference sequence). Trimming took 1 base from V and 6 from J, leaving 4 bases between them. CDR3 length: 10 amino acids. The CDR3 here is CAWSGGEQYF. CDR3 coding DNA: TGTGCCTGGAGTGGGGGCGAGCAGTACTTC.

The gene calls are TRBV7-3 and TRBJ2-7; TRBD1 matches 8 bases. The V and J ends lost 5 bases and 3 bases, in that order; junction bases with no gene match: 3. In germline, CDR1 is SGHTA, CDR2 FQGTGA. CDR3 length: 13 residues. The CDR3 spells CASSHDRGYEQYF. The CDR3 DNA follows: TGTGCCAGCAGCCACGACAGGGGCTACGAGCAGTACTTC.

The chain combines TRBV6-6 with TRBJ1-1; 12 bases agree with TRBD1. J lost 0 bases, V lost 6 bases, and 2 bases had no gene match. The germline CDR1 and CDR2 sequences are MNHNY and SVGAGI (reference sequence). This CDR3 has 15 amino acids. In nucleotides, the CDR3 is TGTGCCAGCAGCCGGGACAGGGGGCTGAACACTGAAGCTTTCTTT. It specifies CASSRDRGLNTEAFF.

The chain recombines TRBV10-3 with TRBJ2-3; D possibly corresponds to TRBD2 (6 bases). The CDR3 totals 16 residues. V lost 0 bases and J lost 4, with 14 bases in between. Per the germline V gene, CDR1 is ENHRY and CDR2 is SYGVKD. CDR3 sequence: CAISESWGESADTQYF. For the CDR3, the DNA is TGTGCCATCAGTGAGTCGTGGGGGGAAAGTGCAGATACGCAGTATTTT.

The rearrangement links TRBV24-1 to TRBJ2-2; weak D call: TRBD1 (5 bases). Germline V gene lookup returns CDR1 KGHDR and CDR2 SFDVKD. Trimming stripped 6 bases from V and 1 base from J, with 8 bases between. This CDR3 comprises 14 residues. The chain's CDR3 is CATSLDKNTGELFF. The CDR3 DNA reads TGTGCCACCAGTCTGGACAAGAACACCGGGGAGCTGTTTTTT.

CDR3 sequence (DNA): TGTGCCAGCAGGGGGTTTAGTAGGGTAAAGCTCACAGATACGCAGTATTTT. This encodes CASRGFSRVKLTDTQYF. The gene calls are TRBV2 and TRBJ2-3; no clear D gene. V lost 6 bases, J lost 2 bases, and 21 bases lay in between. CDR3 length: 17 residues. Germline CDR1 reads SNHLY; CDR2 reads FYNNEI.

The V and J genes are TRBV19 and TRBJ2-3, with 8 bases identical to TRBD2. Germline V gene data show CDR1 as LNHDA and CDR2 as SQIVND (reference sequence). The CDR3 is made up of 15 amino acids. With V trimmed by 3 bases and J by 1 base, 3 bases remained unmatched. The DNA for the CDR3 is TGTGCCAGTAGTATGGGACTAGGAGGCACAGATACGCAGTATTTT. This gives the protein CASSMGLGGTDTQYF.

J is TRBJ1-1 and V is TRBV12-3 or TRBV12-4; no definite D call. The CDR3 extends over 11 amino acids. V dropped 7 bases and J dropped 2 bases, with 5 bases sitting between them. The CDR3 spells CASTFNTEAFF. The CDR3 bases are TGTGCCAGCACTTTCAACACTGAAGCTTTCTTT.

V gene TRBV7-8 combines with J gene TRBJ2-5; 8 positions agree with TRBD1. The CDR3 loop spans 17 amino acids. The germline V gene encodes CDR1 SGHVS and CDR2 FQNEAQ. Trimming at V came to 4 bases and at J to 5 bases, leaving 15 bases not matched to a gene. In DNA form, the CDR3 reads TGTGCCAGCAGCTCCCACAGCCTCAGGGGGCGCATTGAGACCCAGTACTTC. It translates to CASSSHSLRGRIETQYF.

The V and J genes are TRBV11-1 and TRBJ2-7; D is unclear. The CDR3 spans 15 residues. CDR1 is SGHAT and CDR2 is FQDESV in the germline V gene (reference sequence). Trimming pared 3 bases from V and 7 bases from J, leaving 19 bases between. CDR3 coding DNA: TGTGCCAGCAGCTTTCCGAGTAGTCCCCTGGGGGAGCAGTACTTC. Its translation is CASSFPSSPLGEQYF.

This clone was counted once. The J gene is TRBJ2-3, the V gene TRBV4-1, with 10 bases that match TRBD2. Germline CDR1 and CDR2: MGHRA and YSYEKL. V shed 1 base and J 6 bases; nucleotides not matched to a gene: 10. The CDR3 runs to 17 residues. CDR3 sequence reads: CASSQVAGGAMWDTQYF. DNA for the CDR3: TGCGCCAGCAGCCAAGTAGCGGGGGGAGCGATGTGGGATACGCAGTATTTT.

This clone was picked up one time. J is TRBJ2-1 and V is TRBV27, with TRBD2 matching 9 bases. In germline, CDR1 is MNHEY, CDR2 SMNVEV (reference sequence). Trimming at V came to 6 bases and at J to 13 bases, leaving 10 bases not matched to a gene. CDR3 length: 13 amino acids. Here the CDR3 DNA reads TGTGCCAGCAGCGGTAGCGGGAGAAGGGTACAGTTCTTC. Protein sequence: CASSGSGRRVQFF.

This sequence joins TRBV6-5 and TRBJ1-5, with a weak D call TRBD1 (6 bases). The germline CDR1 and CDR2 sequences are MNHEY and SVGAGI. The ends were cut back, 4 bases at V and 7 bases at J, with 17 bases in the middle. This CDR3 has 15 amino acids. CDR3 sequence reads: CASSSRAGAGQPQHF. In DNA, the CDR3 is TGTGCCAGCAGTTCCCGGGCAGGGGCTGGGCAGCCCCAGCATTTT.

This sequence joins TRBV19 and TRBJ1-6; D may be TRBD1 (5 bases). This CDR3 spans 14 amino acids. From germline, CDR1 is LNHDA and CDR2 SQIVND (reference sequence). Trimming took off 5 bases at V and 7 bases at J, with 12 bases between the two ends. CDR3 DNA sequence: TGTGCCAGTAGTGGCGGGGGATTGAATTCACCCCTCCACTTT. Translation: CASSGGGLNSPLHF.

The CDR3 reads CASSENRATDTQYF. The CDR3 region has the DNA TGTGCCAGCAGTGAGAACAGGGCCACAGATACGCAGTATTTT. The rearrangement joins TRBV6-4 to TRBJ2-3; weak D call: TRBD1 (6 bases). With 3 bases removed from V and 2 bases from J, the gap between germline ends came to 9 bases. The CDR3 is made up of 14 amino acids. Germline CDR1 and CDR2: MRHNA and SNTAGT.

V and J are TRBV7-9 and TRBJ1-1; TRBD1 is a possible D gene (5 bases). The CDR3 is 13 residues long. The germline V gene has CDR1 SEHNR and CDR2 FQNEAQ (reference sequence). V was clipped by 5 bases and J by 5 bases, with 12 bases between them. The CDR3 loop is CASSVNGGTEAFF. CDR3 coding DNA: TGTGCCAGCAGCGTGAACGGGGGGACTGAAGCTTTCTTT.